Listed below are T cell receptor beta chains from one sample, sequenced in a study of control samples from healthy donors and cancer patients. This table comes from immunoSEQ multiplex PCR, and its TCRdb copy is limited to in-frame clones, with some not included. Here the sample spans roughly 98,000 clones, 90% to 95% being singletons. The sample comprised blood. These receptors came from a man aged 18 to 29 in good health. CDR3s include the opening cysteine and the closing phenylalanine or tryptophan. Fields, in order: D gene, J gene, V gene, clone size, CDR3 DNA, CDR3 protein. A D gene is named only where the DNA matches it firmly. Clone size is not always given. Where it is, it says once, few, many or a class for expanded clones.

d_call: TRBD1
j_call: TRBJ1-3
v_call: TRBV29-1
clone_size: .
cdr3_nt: TGCAGCGTTGACCGGACAGGAGTGGGAAACACCATATATTTT
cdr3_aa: CSVDRTGVGNTIYF

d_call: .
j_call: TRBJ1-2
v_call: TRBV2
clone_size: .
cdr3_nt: TGTGCCAGCAGTGTGGGGGACTCCTATGGCTACACCTTC
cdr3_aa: CASSVGDSYGYTF

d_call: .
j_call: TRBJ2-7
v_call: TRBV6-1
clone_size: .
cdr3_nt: TGTGCCAGCAGTGAAGGAGGCATAGGCAGGATCATCTACGAGCAGTACTTC
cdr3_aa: CASSEGGIGRIIYEQYF

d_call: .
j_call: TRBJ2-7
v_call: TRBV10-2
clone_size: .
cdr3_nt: TGCGCCAGCAGTGAGGGGTCTACCTACGAGCAGTACTTC
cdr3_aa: CASSEGSTYEQYF

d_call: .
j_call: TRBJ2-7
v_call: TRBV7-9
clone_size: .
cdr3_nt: TGTGCCAGCAGCTTAGGGGGCGCCGAAAGCGAGCAGTACTTC
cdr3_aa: CASSLGGAESEQYF

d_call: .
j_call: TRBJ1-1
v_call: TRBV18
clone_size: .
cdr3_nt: TGTGCCAGCTCACCATTGGGGAACACTGAAGCTTTCTTT
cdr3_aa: CASSPLGNTEAFF

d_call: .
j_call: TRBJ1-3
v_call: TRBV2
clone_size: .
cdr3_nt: TGTGCCAGCAGTGAATTTCCAGGGCTGAGCTCAGGAAACACCATATATTTT
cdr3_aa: CASSEFPGLSSGNTIYF

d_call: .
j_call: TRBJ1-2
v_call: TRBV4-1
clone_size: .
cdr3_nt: TGCGCCAGCAGCAACGGGCTCGCGGGTGGCTACACCTTC
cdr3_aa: CASSNGLAGGYTF

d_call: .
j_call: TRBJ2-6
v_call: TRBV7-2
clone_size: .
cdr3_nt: TGTGCCAGCAGTGTAAGGGGGGCCGGGGCCAACGTCCTGACTTTC
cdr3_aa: CASSVRGAGANVLTF

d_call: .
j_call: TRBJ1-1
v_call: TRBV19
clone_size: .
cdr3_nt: TGTGCCAGTAGTTTTGCCTTCCCCGGGGCTGAAGCTTTCTTT
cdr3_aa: CASSFAFPGAEAFF

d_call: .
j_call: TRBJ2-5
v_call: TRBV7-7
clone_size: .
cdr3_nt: TGTGCCAGCAGCACGGCTAGCAGGGAGACCCAGTACTTC
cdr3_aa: CASSTASRETQYF

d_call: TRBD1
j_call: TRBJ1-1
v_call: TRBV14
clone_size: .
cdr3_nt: TGTGCCAGCAGCCAACACGGGACAGGGGCGACTGAAGCTTTCTTT
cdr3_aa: CASSQHGTGATEAFF

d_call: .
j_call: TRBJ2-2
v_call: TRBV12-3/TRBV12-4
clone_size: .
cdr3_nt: TGTGCCAGCAGTTTACGCGGGGCCGGGGAGCTGTTTTTT
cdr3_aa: CASSLRGAGELFF

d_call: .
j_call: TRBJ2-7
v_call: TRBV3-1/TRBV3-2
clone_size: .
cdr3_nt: TGTGCCAGCAGCCAAGAGCTGGCGGACTCCTACGAGCAGTACTTC
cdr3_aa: CASSQELADSYEQYF

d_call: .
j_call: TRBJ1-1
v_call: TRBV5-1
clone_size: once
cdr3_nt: TGCGCCAGCAGCTTAGATTGGACAGTTGTCATGAACACTGAAGCTTTCTTT
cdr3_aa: CASSLDWTVVMNTEAFF

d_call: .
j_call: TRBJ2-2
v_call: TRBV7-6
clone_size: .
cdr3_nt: TGTGCCAGCAGCTTAAATCTACGGGGGACTCGAATCACCGGGGAGCTGTTTTTT
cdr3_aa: CASSLNLRGTRITGELFF

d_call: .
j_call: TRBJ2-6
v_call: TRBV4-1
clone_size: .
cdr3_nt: TGCGCCAGCAGCCGCAAGGAGGGCGGGCTCTCTGGGGCCAACGTCCTGACTTTC
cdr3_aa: CASSRKEGGLSGANVLTF

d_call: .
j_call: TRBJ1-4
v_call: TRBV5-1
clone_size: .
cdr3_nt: TGCGCCAGCAGCTTCCTCCCCGGACAGTATAATGAAAAACTGTTTTTT
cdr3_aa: CASSFLPGQYNEKLFF

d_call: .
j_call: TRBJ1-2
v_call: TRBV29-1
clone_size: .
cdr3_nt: TGCAGCGTTGAAGGGAGAGCGGGACTGGCGTCCTATGGCTACACCTTC
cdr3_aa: CSVEGRAGLASYGYTF

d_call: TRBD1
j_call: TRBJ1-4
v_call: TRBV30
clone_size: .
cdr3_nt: TGTGCCTGGAGTCACGGACAGGGTGGTGAAAAACTGTTTTTT
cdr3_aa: CAWSHGQGGEKLFF

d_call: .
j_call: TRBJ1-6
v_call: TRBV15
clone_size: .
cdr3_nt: TGTGCCACCAGCAGGATCCGGGACACTAATTCACCCCTCCACTTT
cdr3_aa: CATSRIRDTNSPLHF

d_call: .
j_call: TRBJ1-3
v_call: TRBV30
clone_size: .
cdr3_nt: TGTGCCTGGAGTGTCACAGAAAGAGGAAACACCATATATTTT
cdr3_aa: CAWSVTERGNTIYF

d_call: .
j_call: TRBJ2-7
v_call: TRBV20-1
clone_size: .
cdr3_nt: TGCAGTGCTAGTTCTGGCCTGAACTACGAGCAGTACTTC
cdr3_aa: CSASSGLNYEQYF

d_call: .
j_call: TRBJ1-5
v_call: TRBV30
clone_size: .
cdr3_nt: TGTGCCCTCGGGGGGAGCAATCAGCCCCAGCATTTT
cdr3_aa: CALGGSNQPQHF

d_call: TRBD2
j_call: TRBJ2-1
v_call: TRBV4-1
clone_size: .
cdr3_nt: TGCGCCAGCAGCCAAGGTCGATCCAGCGGGAGGGGCAATGAGCAGTTCTTC
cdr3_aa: CASSQGRSSGRGNEQFF

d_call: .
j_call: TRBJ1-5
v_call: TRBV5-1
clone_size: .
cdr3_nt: TGCGCCAGCAGCTTGGGTATTGACAGTCGTAATCAGCCCCAGCATTTT
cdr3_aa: CASSLGIDSRNQPQHF

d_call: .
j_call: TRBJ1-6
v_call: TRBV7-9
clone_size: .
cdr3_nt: TGTGCCAGCAGCTTAGGGATGGAGGGGACGCCCTATAATTCACCCCTCCACTTT
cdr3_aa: CASSLGMEGTPYNSPLHF

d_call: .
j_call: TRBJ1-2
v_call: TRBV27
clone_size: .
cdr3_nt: TGTGCCAGCGTGGACAGAAACTATGGCTACACCTTC
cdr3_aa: CASVDRNYGYTF

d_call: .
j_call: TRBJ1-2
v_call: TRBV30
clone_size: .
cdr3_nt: TGTGCCTCGGTCGGGGCGACTTATGGCTACACCTTC
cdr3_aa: CASVGATYGYTF

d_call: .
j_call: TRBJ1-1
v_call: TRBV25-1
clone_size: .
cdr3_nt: TGTGCCAGCAGTGACCAGGGGAAAGGAGAAGCTTTCTTT
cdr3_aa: CASSDQGKGEAFF

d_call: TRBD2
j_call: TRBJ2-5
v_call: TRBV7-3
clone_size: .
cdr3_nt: TGTGCCAGCAGCTCAACGGGACTAGCGGGAGAAGAGACCCAGTACTTC
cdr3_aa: CASSSTGLAGEETQYF

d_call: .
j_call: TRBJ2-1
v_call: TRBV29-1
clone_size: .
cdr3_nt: TGCAGCGCGCAACAAACCCAGGGGAATGAGCAGTTCTTC
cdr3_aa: CSAQQTQGNEQFF

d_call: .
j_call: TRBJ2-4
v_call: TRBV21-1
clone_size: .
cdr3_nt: TGTGCCAGCAGCAAAGCGCTTTCGCGGGGGACGTATCGGGCCAAAAACATTCAGTACTTC
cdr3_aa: CASSKALSRGTYRAKNIQYF

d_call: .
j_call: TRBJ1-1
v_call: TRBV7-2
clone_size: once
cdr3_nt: TGTGCCAGCAGCTTAGAGGTGGTACCCACTGAAGCTTTCTTT
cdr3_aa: CASSLEVVPTEAFF

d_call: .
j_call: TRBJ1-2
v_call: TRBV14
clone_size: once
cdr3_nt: TGTGCCAGCAGCCAAGGGGGCAGGGGCTATGGCTACACCTTC
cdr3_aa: CASSQGGRGYGYTF

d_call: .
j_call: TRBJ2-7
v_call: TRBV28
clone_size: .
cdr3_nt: TGTGCCAGCAGCCCGTTGACTATCTCCTTTTACGAGCAGTACTTC
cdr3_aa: CASSPLTISFYEQYF

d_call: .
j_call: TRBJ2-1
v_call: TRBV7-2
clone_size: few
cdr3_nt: TGTGCCAGCAGCTTAGCGGTTAGGAATGAGCAGTTCTTC
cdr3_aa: CASSLAVRNEQFF

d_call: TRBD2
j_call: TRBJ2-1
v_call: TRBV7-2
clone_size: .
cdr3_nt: TGTGCCAGCAGCTTAGACCTAGCGGGTCCGAATGAGCAGTTCTTC
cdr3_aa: CASSLDLAGPNEQFF

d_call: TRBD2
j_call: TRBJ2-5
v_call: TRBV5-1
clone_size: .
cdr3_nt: TGCGCCAGCAGCTTGGCCGCTAGCGGGGCCCAAGAGACCCAGTACTTC
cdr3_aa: CASSLAASGAQETQYF

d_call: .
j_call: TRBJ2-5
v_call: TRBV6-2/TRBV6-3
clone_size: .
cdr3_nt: TGTGCCAGCAGTTACTCAGGCCGAGAGACCCAGTACTTC
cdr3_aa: CASSYSGRETQYF

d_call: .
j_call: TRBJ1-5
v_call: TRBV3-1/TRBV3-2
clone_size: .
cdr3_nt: TGTGCCAGCAGTTACCGTTATAGCAATCAGCCCCAGCATTTT
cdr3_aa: CASSYRYSNQPQHF

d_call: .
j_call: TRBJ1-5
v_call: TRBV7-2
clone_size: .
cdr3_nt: TGTGCCAGCAGCTTACGATACGGGGGCAATCAGCCCCAGCATTTT
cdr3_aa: CASSLRYGGNQPQHF

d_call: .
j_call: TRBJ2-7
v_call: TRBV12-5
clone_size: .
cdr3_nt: TGTGCTAGTGGTTTGGGGATTACCTACGAGCAGTACTTC
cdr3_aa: CASGLGITYEQYF

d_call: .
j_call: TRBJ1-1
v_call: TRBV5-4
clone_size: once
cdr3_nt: TGTGCCAGCAGCTTGCCGGGACGGGCGAACACTGAAGCTTTCTTT
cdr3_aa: CASSLPGRANTEAFF

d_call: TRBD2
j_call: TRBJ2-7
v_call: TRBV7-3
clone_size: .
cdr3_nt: TGTGCCAGCAGCTTATCCCCCCCCGGTAGCGGGAGCTCCTACGAGCAGTACTTC
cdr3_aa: CASSLSPPGSGSSYEQYF

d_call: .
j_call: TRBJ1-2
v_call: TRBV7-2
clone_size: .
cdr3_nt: TGTGCCAGCAGCTCGGGGCTAGTCTATGGCTACACCTTC
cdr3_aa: CASSSGLVYGYTF

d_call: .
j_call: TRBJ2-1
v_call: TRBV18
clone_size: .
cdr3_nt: TGTGCCAGCTCACCGGGGGGGGGCCTCACTTACAATGAGCAGTTCTTC
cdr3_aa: CASSPGGGLTYNEQFF

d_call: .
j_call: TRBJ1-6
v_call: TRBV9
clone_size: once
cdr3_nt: TGTGCCAGCAGCGCTCCCTACAGGAGACTTAATTTAAATTCACCCCTCCACTTT
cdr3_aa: CASSAPYRRLNLNSPLHF

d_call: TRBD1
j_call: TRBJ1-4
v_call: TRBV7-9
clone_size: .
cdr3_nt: TGTGCCAGCAGCACAGGGGCCGAAAAACTGTTTTTT
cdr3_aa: CASSTGAEKLFF

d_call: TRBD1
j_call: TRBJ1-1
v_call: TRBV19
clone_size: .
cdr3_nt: TGTGCCAGTAGGGGACAGGTAACTGAAGCTTTCTTT
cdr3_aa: CASRGQVTEAFF

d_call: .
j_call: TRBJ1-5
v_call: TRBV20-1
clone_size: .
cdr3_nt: TGCAGTGCTAGTGGTGGGTACAGCAATCAGCCCCAGCATTTT
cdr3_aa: CSASGGYSNQPQHF